This TCR beta chain was observed in a study of cytomegalovirus exposure and HLA in healthy donors. Study context: An early release of data contained approximately 80 million unique TCRs, which came from HLA-typed donors. Study-level points and caveats: Accurate predictions that matched the HLA-A and HLA-B alleles of most subjects were reportedly made from TCR beta sequences. When analyzed later, a missense DCLRE1C variant was found to be linked to TCR beta V- and J-gene trimming.

Researchers ran the PCR with 60 Vbeta and 13 Jbeta primers. TCRdb's table, derived via immunoSEQ multiplex PCR, lists solely in-frame clones and lacks some. Among about 150,000 clones listed, approximately 61% were seen once. The V gene's germline CDR1 is KGHSH and CDR2 LQKENI. With 2 bases removed from V and 6 bases from J, the gap between germline ends came to 7 bases. The CDR3 runs to 12 residues. This clone was counted a few times. What it binds is not known. Sequences were obtained from PBMCs. The chain links TRBV18 to TRBJ1-2; D remains unclear. This sequence originates from a woman in her 40s in good health and CMV-seronegative. This CDR3 reads CASSPSQDGYTF. The CDR3 DNA is TGTGCCAGCTCACCATCCCAGGATGGCTACACCTTC.